This T cell receptor beta chain was identified in a study of T cell responses to AZD1222 COVID-19 vaccine. Study-wide findings and caveats: Repertoire sampling happened only post peak T cell response. Just a handful of people given AZD1222 tested seropositive at baseline. A mostly white British donor set with more females was recruited, and clonal diversity was possibly underestimated.

The assay was immunoSEQ multiplex PCR, and TCRdb's table has in-frame clones only and misses some. The sample holds around 150,000 clones. As to this clone: The antigen is not known.

The sequence was collected from an adult in good health. Input material: peripheral blood.

CDR3 loop: CASSLNSVAGELFF. CDR3 nucleotides: TGTGCCAGCAGCCTCAACAGCGTCGCCGGGGAGCTGTTTTTT. The chain joins TRBV7-3 to TRBJ2-2; no firm D call. V lost 5 bases, J lost 6 bases, and 13 bases lay in between. The CDR3 totals 14 residues. Germline V gene data show CDR1 as SGHTA and CDR2 as FQGTGA.